These 32 T cell receptor beta chains were sequenced from one sample in a study of cytomegalovirus exposure and HLA in healthy donors. It was with 60 Vbeta and 13 Jbeta primers that the PCR ran. Method: immunoSEQ multiplex PCR; TCRdb's copy keeps in-frame clones and lacks some. The profile shows about 280,000 clones, about 87% of them singletons. Sequencing was performed on PBMCs. Receptor source: a woman under 30 in good health and CMV-seronegative.

The rearrangement joins TRBV6-5 to TRBJ1-2; 7 positions agree with TRBD1. This CDR3 is built from 16 residues. From germline, CDR1 is MNHEY and CDR2 SVGAGI. V lost 4 bases to trimming and J lost 1 base; unmatched junction nucleotides: 9. The CDR3, as DNA: TGTGCCAGCAGTTCTTTAGACAGGGACCTTAACTATGGCTACACCTTC. Its protein is CASSSLDRDLNYGYTF.

The V gene is TRBV18, the J gene TRBJ1-2; TRBD1 matches 11 bases. Germline-derived CDR1 and CDR2 are KGHSH and LQKENI. The CDR3 is 15 amino acids. V was pared by 3 bases and J by 7 bases, with 7 bases of the junction left unmatched. CDR3 residues: CASSPSGTGGGGYTF. The DNA for the CDR3 is TGTGCCAGCTCACCCTCCGGGACAGGGGGAGGTGGCTACACCTTC. Drawing the rest from reference TRBV18 and TRBJ1-2, the complete variable domain is NAGVMQNPRHLVRRRGQEARLRCSPMKGHSHVYWYRQLPEEGLKFMVYLQKENIIDESGMPKERFSAEFPKEGPSILRIQQVVRGDSAAYFCASSPSGTGGGGYTFGSGTRLTVV.

This sequence joins TRBV6-1 and TRBJ2-3, with D unclear. Germline lookup yields CDR1 MNHNS and CDR2 SASEGT. V dropped 7 bases and J dropped 0 bases, with 8 bases sitting between them. The CDR3 covers 13 residues. In DNA form, the CDR3 reads TGTGCCAGCACGGGTATTAGCACAGATACGCAGTATTTT. Protein: CASTGISTDTQYF.

The chain has TRBV7-3 and TRBJ2-1, with 7 nucleotides matching TRBD2. The germline gives CDR1 SGHTA, CDR2 FQGTGA. V shed 8 bases and J 4 bases; nucleotides not matched to a gene: 11. CDR3 length: 15 residues. CDR3 loop: CASSPGAGSYNEQFF. CDR3 coding DNA: TGTGCCAGCTCCCCTGGAGCGGGGAGTTACAATGAGCAGTTCTTC.

This rearrangement joins TRBV6-5 to TRBJ2-7; D is unresolved. This CDR3 contains 12 residues. Germline V gives CDR1 MNHEY, CDR2 SVGAGI. Deletions cut 6 bases from V and 5 bases from J, with 11 bases between. The CDR3: CASSPFSHEQYF. In DNA, the CDR3 is TGTGCCAGCAGCCCCTTTTCCCACGAGCAGTACTTC.

The chain links TRBV7-7 to TRBJ2-3; possible D gene TRBD2, 5 bases. The germline V and J ends were trimmed by 5 bases and 0 bases, with 12 bases remaining between them. CDR3 length: 15 residues. Germline assignment: CDR1 SSHAT and CDR2 FNYEAQ (reference sequence). CDR3 loop: CASSPSPTSTDTQYF. CDR3 sequence (DNA): TGTGCCAGCAGCCCTAGCCCGACTAGCACAGATACGCAGTATTTT.

J is TRBJ2-2 and V is TRBV10-3; 7 bases line up with TRBD1. The J segment lost 6 bases and the V segment lost 9 bases, leaving 4 bases of the junction unmatched. This CDR3 region has 12 residues. Germline V gene sequence: CDR1 ENHRY, CDR2 SYGVKD. CDR3 DNA sequence: TGTGCCATTTCCCAGGGGGCCGGGGAGCTGTTTTTT. Translation: CAISQGAGELFF.

The chain combines TRBV6-6 with TRBJ1-5, with D possibly being TRBD1 (5 bases). The CDR3 contains 15 residues. Germline assignment: CDR1 MNHNY and CDR2 SVGAGI (reference sequence). The V end lost 8 bases, the J end lost 1 base, and 15 bases lay between the germline ends. For the CDR3, the DNA is TGTGCCAGCCGGCCGAACCAGGGAAGCAATCAGCCCCAGCATTTT. Protein product: CASRPNQGSNQPQHF.

The rearrangement uses TRBV15 and TRBJ1-5, with a tentative D call TRBD1 (6 bases). The CDR3 extends over 14 amino acids. With 3 bases removed from V and 5 bases from J, the gap between germline ends came to 11 bases. The germline V gene encodes CDR1 LNHNV and CDR2 YYDKDF (reference sequence). The CDR3 here is CATSSAGGHQPQHF. In DNA form, the CDR3 reads TGTGCCACCAGCAGTGCGGGGGGGCATCAGCCCCAGCATTTT.

The chain combines TRBV2 with TRBJ2-7; unclear D gene. Deletions cut 10 bases from V and 0 bases from J, with 10 bases between. Germline loops: CDR1 SNHLY, CDR2 FYNNEI. This CDR3 comprises 12 residues. The DNA of the CDR3 is TGTGCCACCCGGCGGAGCTCCTACGAGCAGTACTTC. This codes for CATRRSSYEQYF.

This clone was counted a single time. This chain uses TRBV6-5 with TRBJ1-2, with D perhaps TRBD1 (6 bases). Germline lookup yields CDR1 MNHEY and CDR2 SVGAGI. This CDR3 is built from 15 residues. V dropped 2 bases and J dropped 8 bases, with 18 bases sitting between them. The CDR3 protein is CASSYRGQGKDGYTF. The CDR3 bases are TGTGCCAGCAGTTACAGGGGTCAGGGGAAGGACGGCTACACCTTC.

This sequence joins TRBV5-1 and TRBJ2-5, with D possibly matching TRBD1 (6 bases). Looked up from germline, CDR1 is SGHRS and CDR2 is YFSETQ. This CDR3 comprises 13 residues. Trimming pared 4 bases from V and 3 bases from J, leaving 10 bases between. The CDR3 reads CASSTYREETQYF. In nucleotides, the CDR3 is TGCGCCAGCAGCACCTACAGGGAAGAGACCCAGTACTTC.

The chain couples TRBV7-6 to TRBJ2-7, with D possibly being TRBD1 (5 bases). Between the trimmed V and J ends, which lost 5 bases and 5 bases, there was a span of 7 bases. Germline V gene sequence: CDR1 SGHVS, CDR2 FNYEAQ. CDR3 size: 11 residues. The CDR3, as DNA: TGTGCCAGCAGCAGGGGCAACGAGCAGTACTTC. Its translation is CASSRGNEQYF. Variable domain in full (rest from reference TRBV7-6 and TRBJ2-7): GAGVSQSPRYKVTKRGQDVALRCDPISGHVSLYWYRQALGQGPEFLTYFNYEAQQDKSGLPNDRFSAERPEGSISTLTIQRTEQRDSAMYRCASSRGNEQYFGPGTRLTVT.

The chain links TRBV13 to TRBJ2-7, with 7 bases lining up with TRBD1. CDR1 and CDR2 from the germline V gene are PRHDT and FYEKMQ (reference sequence). This CDR3 has 14 amino acids. The J segment lost 3 bases and the V segment lost 5 bases, leaving 7 bases of the junction unmatched. CDR3 nucleotides: TGTGCCAGCAGCAACACAGGGGACAGCTACGAGCAGTACTTC. Translating gives CASSNTGDSYEQYF. Based on the CDR3 plus reference TRBV13 and TRBJ2-7, the full variable domain is AAGVIQSPRHLIKEKRETATLKCYPIPRHDTVYWYQQGPGQDPQFLISFYEKMQSDKGSIPDRFSAQQFSDYHSELNMSSLELGDSALYFCASSNTGDSYEQYFGPGTRLTVT.

V gene TRBV6-1 combines with J gene TRBJ1-5; tentatively, D is TRBD1 (5 bases). The ends were cut back, 4 bases at V and 5 bases at J, with 15 bases in the middle. Germline assignment: CDR1 MNHNS and CDR2 SASEGT. The CDR3 consists of 15 residues. CDR3 protein: CASSGDFLQYQPQHF. CDR3 coding DNA: TGTGCCAGCAGTGGGGACTTCCTCCAATATCAGCCCCAGCATTTT.

The V gene is TRBV7-9, the J gene TRBJ2-7; D gene ambiguous. CDR1 and CDR2 from the germline V gene are SEHNR and FQNEAQ (reference sequence). The CDR3 consists of 12 residues. The V and J ends lost 5 bases and 2 bases respectively, with 7 bases between them. The CDR3 DNA is TGTGCCAGCAGCCGAGAGGCCTACGAGCAGTACTTC. Translated: CASSREAYEQYF.

The chain uses TRBV19 and TRBJ2-1; the D gene is possibly TRBD1 (6 bases). The V gene's germline CDR1 is LNHDA and CDR2 SQIVND (reference sequence). CDR3 length equals 16 residues. Between the trimmed V and J ends, which lost 3 bases and 7 bases, there was a span of 19 bases. This chain's CDR3 is CASSIRDTGKQNEQFF. CDR3 bases: TGTGCCAGTAGTATTCGGGACACCGGAAAACAGAATGAGCAGTTCTTC. Filled out from reference TRBV19 and TRBJ2-1, the complete variable domain reads DGGITQSPKYLFRKEGQNVTLSCEQNLNHDAMYWYRQDPGQGLRLIYYSQIVNDFQKGDIAEGYSVSREKKESFPLTVTSAQKNPTAFYLCASSIRDTGKQNEQFFGPGTRLTVL.

The V gene is TRBV30, the J gene TRBJ2-5, with unresolved D. Germline CDR1 reads GTSNPN; CDR2 reads SVGIG (reference sequence). The CDR3 loop spans 13 amino acids. Trimming took 2 bases from V and 1 from J, leaving 8 bases between them. CDR3 sequence (DNA): TGTGCCTGGAGTTCAGAGGTCCAAGAGACCCAGTACTTC. Translated: CAWSSEVQETQYF.

This chain connects TRBV5-6 to TRBJ1-2, with 8 bases lining up with TRBD1. Per the germline V gene, CDR1 is SGHDT and CDR2 is YYEEEE. This CDR3 has 16 residues. V lost 3 bases, J lost 1 base, and 8 bases stayed unmatched. CDR3 sequence: CASSSGDRIINYGYTF. CDR3 nucleotide sequence: TGTGCCAGCAGCTCAGGGGACAGGATTATTAACTATGGCTACACCTTC. The full variable domain, rest sourced from reference TRBV5-6 and TRBJ1-2, is DAGVTQSPTHLIKTRGQQVTLRCSPKSGHDTVSWYQQALGQGPQFIFQYYEEEERQRGNFPDRFSGHQFPNYSSELNVNALLLGDSALYLCASSSGDRIINYGYTFGSGTRLTVV.

V is TRBV11-2 and J is TRBJ2-7; maybe TRBD2 (6 bases). CDR1 and CDR2 (germline): SGHAT, FQNNGV. V lost 1 base and J lost 6, with 13 bases in between. The CDR3 extends over 14 amino acids. The CDR3 is CASSLVRGLGEQYF. The CDR3 bases are TGTGCCAGCAGCTTAGTTCGGGGACTCGGCGAGCAGTACTTC.

The chain recombines TRBV7-7 with TRBJ2-7, with 8 bases fitting TRBD2. The germline V gene encodes CDR1 SSHAT and CDR2 FNYEAQ (reference sequence). The J segment lost 5 bases and the V segment lost 5 bases, leaving 5 bases of the junction unmatched. This CDR3 region has 13 residues. DNA for the CDR3: TGTGCCAGCAGCCCGGGACTAGGCGACGAGCAGTACTTC. Residues: CASSPGLGDEQYF.

The chain joins TRBV2 to TRBJ2-5; D might be TRBD2 (6 bases). The V end lost 7 bases, the J end lost 3 bases, and 12 bases lay between the germline ends. Germline loops: CDR1 SNHLY, CDR2 FYNNEI. This CDR3 spans 13 amino acids. CDR3 sequence: CASNVRGEETQYF. The CDR3 bases are TGTGCCAGCAACGTCCGCGGGGAAGAGACCCAGTACTTC.

This clone has a single count. The chain joins TRBV10-3 to TRBJ2-3, with 10 bases matching TRBD2. Looked up from germline, CDR1 is ENHRY and CDR2 is SYGVKD. The CDR3 has 17 residues. V shed 6 bases, J shed 0 bases, and the junction held 9 bases outside the gene matches. CDR3 in amino acids: CAISPQSGGGSTDTQYF. CDR3 coding DNA: TGTGCCATCAGCCCACAGAGCGGGGGGGGGAGCACAGATACGCAGTATTTT.

V is TRBV2 and J is TRBJ2-7; TRBD2 agrees at 7 bases. There are 14 residues in the CDR3. After removal of 6 bases from V and 0 bases from J, the junction contained 5 bases not matched to a gene. Germline V gives CDR1 SNHLY, CDR2 FYNNEI. The CDR3 sequence: CASRALAASYEQYF. The DNA of the CDR3 is TGTGCCAGCAGGGCCCTAGCGGCCTCCTACGAGCAGTACTTC.

The chain links TRBV29-1 to TRBJ2-7, with 9 bases aligning to TRBD1. This CDR3 spans 13 amino acids. V shed 5 bases, J shed 6 bases, and the junction held 8 bases outside the gene matches. Germline CDR1 SQVTM, CDR2 ANQGSEA. CDR3 nucleotides: TGCAGCGTTATAGGGGACAGGGCTTCCGAGCAGTACTTC. Translating it yields CSVIGDRASEQYF.

The chain couples TRBV4-1 to TRBJ1-2, with D possibly being TRBD1 (5 bases). The CDR3 runs to 14 residues. Trimming cost V 0 bases and J 5 bases, with 10 bases left between them. The germline V gene has CDR1 MGHRA and CDR2 YSYEKL. CDR3 sequence reads: CASSQDSQAYGYTF. DNA of the CDR3: TGCGCCAGCAGCCAAGATTCACAGGCATATGGCTACACCTTC.

This clone was seen a handful of times. The chain combines TRBV6-5 with TRBJ2-3, with a weak D call TRBD2 (5 bases). Germline V gives CDR1 MNHEY, CDR2 SVGAGI. This CDR3 region has 14 residues. Trimming shortened V by 4 bases and J by 5 bases, and 13 bases separated the two germline ends. CDR3 nucleotides: TGTGCCAGCAGTTCCGGGGTCGAGGGAGATACGCAGTATTTT. Encoded protein: CASSSGVEGDTQYF.

V gene TRBV5-6 combines with J gene TRBJ2-7; TRBD1 agrees at 7 bases. The V gene end was trimmed by 3 bases and the J gene end by 2 bases; junction bases not matched to a gene: 5. The CDR3 is made up of 14 amino acids. CDR1 is SGHDT, CDR2 YYEEEE, per germline. CDR3 region: CASSWGGQAYEQYF. As DNA, the CDR3 is TGTGCCAGCAGCTGGGGCGGACAGGCCTACGAGCAGTACTTC.

The chain combines TRBV27 with TRBJ2-7, with 8 bases lining up with TRBD2. Germline assignment: CDR1 MNHEY and CDR2 SMNVEV (reference sequence). Trimming removed 7 bases from V and 2 bases from J; junction bases left unmatched: 10. The CDR3 is made up of 15 amino acids. DNA for the CDR3: TGTGCCAGCACGCACCAACCGGGACTAGCCTACGAGCAGTACTTC. It is translated as CASTHQPGLAYEQYF.

The chain is built from TRBV27 and TRBJ2-1, with 7 bases matching TRBD2. J lost 10 bases, V lost 5 bases, and 8 bases had no gene match. The CDR3 length is 13 residues. Looked up from germline, CDR1 is MNHEY and CDR2 is SMNVEV (reference sequence). CDR3 residues: CASSQPGRGEQFF. As DNA, the CDR3 is TGTGCCAGCAGTCAACCGGGGAGGGGAGAGCAGTTCTTC.

Comment on this clone: One junction end does not reproduce the germline sequence, and a read error may be involved. The chain is built from TRBV15 and TRBJ2-7; D remains unclear. CDR1 is LNHNV and CDR2 is YYDKDF in the germline V gene (reference sequence). The CDR3 has 15 residues. The CDR3 region has the DNA TGTGCCACCAGCCGAGAAGGTTCATTAGCTTACGAGCAGTACTTC. It encodes CATSREGSLAYEQYF.

This chain joins TRBV2 and TRBJ2-7; D might be TRBD1 (6 bases). The CDR3 consists of 15 residues. Germline CDR1 and CDR2: SNHLY and FYNNEI. The V end lost 3 bases, the J end lost 1 base, and 13 bases lay between the germline ends. This CDR3 is CASSEDGGRSYEQYF. The CDR3 coding sequence is TGTGCCAGCAGTGAGGATGGGGGCCGATCCTACGAGCAGTACTTC. The full variable domain, with the rest looked up from reference TRBV2 and TRBJ2-7, is EPEVTQTPSHQVTQMGQEVILRCVPISNHLYFYWYRQILGQKVEFLVSFYNNEISEKSEIFDDQFSVERPDGSNFTLKIRSTKLEDSAMYFCASSEDGGRSYEQYFGPGTRLTVT.